Given below is one TCR beta chain in context. This record belongs to a study of blood T cells in healthy people across ages. A sample-barcoded 5' primer and a J-beta primer mix were used in a second PCR of roughly 7 to 11 cycles. Using its own MiXCR run on the 5' RACE reads, TCRdb lists one record per CDR3 protein. The sample has about 1.5 million distinct CDR3 sequences; less than 45% are singletons. The CDR3 is 15 residues long. The J segment lost 7 bases and the V segment lost 6 bases, leaving 11 bases of the junction unmatched. Germline lookup yields CDR1 MNHEY and CDR2 SMNVEV (reference sequence).

The rearrangement uses TRBV27 and TRBJ2-1; 8 bases align to TRBD2. Sequenced sample: blood. The TCR comes from a woman between 18 and 30 years old in good health. CDR3: CASREGLGMWNEQFF. In DNA form, the CDR3 reads TGTGCCAGCAGAGAGGGACTAGGTATGTGGAATGAGCAGTTCTTC.